A single sample is the source of the 27 T cell receptor beta chains below, sequenced in a study of shared clonotypes between healthy human individuals. Produced via immunoSEQ multiplex PCR; TCRdb's table is partial and in-frame only. The table shows around 1,900,000 clones, with about 94% occurring only once. CD45RO-negative CD8 cells positively selected for CCR7 made up the naive population, which excluded terminally differentiated effector memory CD45RA+ cells. Specimen: naive CD8+ T cells from PBMCs. The receptors originated from a man aged 18 to 29 in good health. Some clones in this sample may be carry-over from other donors' samples.

The chain joins TRBV29-1 to TRBJ2-7; D gene uncertain. Trimming stripped 6 bases from V and 3 bases from J, with 15 bases between. This CDR3 spans 13 amino acids. Germline V gene lookup returns CDR1 SQVTM and CDR2 ANQGSEA. In DNA form, the CDR3 reads TGCAGCGTGGTACGGGCAGGCCGCTACGAGCAGTACTTC. Amino acid sequence: CSVVRAGRYEQYF.

V and J are TRBV9 and TRBJ2-7; D remains ambiguous. The CDR3 runs to 14 residues. Trimming took 3 bases from V and 0 from J, leaving 10 bases between them. Germline-derived CDR1 and CDR2 are SGDLS and YYNGEE. This CDR3 reads CASSGTLPSYEQYF. The CDR3 DNA reads as TGTGCCAGCAGCGGGACCCTCCCCTCCTACGAGCAGTACTTC.

This sequence joins TRBV5-1 and TRBJ1-2; D is undetermined. The V end was cut by 5 bases, the J end by 6 bases, with 11 bases between. Germline lookup yields CDR1 SGHRS and CDR2 YFSETQ. This CDR3 contains 12 residues. CDR3 sequence (DNA): TGCGCCAGCAGGGGCGGGAGAGATGGCTACACCTTC. Residues: CASRGGRDGYTF.

In its sample, this clone was seen a few times. Other DNA sequences in the sample encode the same CDR3. V and J are TRBV7-3 and TRBJ1-1; tentatively, D is TRBD1 (5 bases). This CDR3 region has 13 residues. The germline V gene has CDR1 SGHTA and CDR2 FQGTGA. The V end lost 2 bases, the J end lost 4 bases, and 8 bases lay between the germline ends. The CDR3 DNA follows: TGTGCCAGCAGCTTAGGTGGGGGCACTGAAGCTTTCTTT. Its translation: CASSLGGGTEAFF. Together with reference TRBV7-3 and TRBJ1-1, the CDR3 gives the full variable domain: GAGVSQTPSNKVTEKGKYVELRCDPISGHTALYWYRQSLGQGPEFLIYFQGTGAADDSGLPNDRFFAVRPEGSVSTLKIQRTERGDSAVYLCASSLGGGTEAFFGQGTRLTVV.

Points on this clone: A junction boundary mismatches the germline segment, possibly from a read error. The J gene is TRBJ1-4, the V gene TRBV6-1, with D possibly being TRBD1 (6 bases). Germline values: CDR1 MNHNS, CDR2 SASEGT. The CDR3 totals 14 residues. The CDR3 reads CASREGGLEEKLFF. Written as DNA, the CDR3 is TGTGCCAGCAGAGAAGGGGGGCTCGAGGAAAAACTGTTTTTT.

The chain uses TRBV9 and TRBJ1-1; perhaps TRBD1 as D (5 bases). Germline CDR1 is SGDLS and CDR2 is YYNGEE. Trimming shortened V by 7 bases and J by 5 bases, and 15 bases separated the two germline ends. This CDR3 spans 13 amino acids. Written as DNA, the CDR3 is TGTGCCAGCGGGGCGGGGTGGAGAACTGAAGCTTTCTTT. Protein: CASGAGWRTEAFF.

This chain joins TRBV27 and TRBJ1-2; a weak D match, TRBD1 (6 bases). Trimming pared 3 bases from V and 2 bases from J, leaving 16 bases between. This CDR3 contains 16 residues. The germline CDR1 and CDR2 sequences are MNHEY and SMNVEV (reference sequence). The CDR3 is CASSFSQGDKNYGYTF. The CDR3 region has the DNA TGTGCCAGCAGTTTTTCACAGGGAGATAAAAACTATGGCTACACCTTC.

About this clone itself: Other DNA sequences of this sample code for an identical CDR3. The chain combines TRBV7-2 with TRBJ2-7, with a weak D call TRBD2 (5 bases). The V end was cut by 1 base, the J end by 1 base, with 8 bases between. Germline V gene data show CDR1 as SGHTA and CDR2 as FQGNSA. The length of the CDR3 is 14 residues. CDR3 region: CASSLGRGSYEQYF. CDR3 DNA: TGTGCCAGCAGCTTAGGACGGGGATCCTACGAGCAGTACTTC.

In the case of this clone: The same CDR3 arises from other DNA sequences in this sample as well. This rearrangement joins TRBV27 to TRBJ2-1, with 8 bases fitting TRBD2. V gave up 2 bases and J gave up 2 bases; unmatched junction bases: 2. The CDR3 contains 15 residues. Germline CDR1 reads MNHEY; CDR2 reads SMNVEV (reference sequence). The CDR3, as DNA: TGTGCCAGCAGTTTAGCGGGAGGCACCTACAATGAGCAGTTCTTC. It is translated as CASSLAGGTYNEQFF.

This chain connects TRBV2 to TRBJ1-1, with D possibly matching TRBD1 (5 bases). V was cut by 8 bases and J by 6 bases, with 28 bases left in between. The CDR3 loop spans 17 amino acids. Germline V gene sequence: CDR1 SNHLY, CDR2 FYNNEI. CDR3 protein: CASSNPGLGVVGPEAFF. The CDR3 DNA reads as TGTGCCAGCTCCAACCCAGGTCTGGGGGTCGTCGGTCCTGAAGCTTTCTTT.

Note on this clone: Other DNA sequences of this sample code for an identical CDR3. The V gene is TRBV6-6, the J gene TRBJ2-7, with TRBD2 as a possible D gene (7 bases). V lost 4 bases to trimming and J lost 3 bases, with 10 bases between them. Germline CDR1 reads MNHNY; CDR2 reads SVGAGI (reference sequence). This CDR3 is built from 13 residues. CDR3 DNA: TGTGCCAGCAGTTGGGGGGGCTACTACGAGCAGTACTTC. Translated: CASSWGGYYEQYF.

A note on this clone: Different DNA sequences within this sample yield the same CDR3. DNA for the CDR3: TGTGCCAGCAGCGTGGGGGGCTCTAACTATGGCTACACCTTC. Translation gives CASSVGGSNYGYTF. The rearrangement uses TRBV9 and TRBJ1-2; perhaps TRBD1 as D (6 bases). CDR3 length: 14 residues. The V and J ends lost 2 bases and 0 bases respectively, with 8 bases between them. The germline V gene has CDR1 SGDLS and CDR2 YYNGEE. Full variable domain (outside the CDR3, taken from reference TRBV9 and TRBJ1-2): DSGVTQTPKHLITATGQRVTLRCSPRSGDLSVYWYQQSLDQGLQFLIQYYNGEERAKGNILERFSAQQFPDLHSELNLSSLELGDSALYFCASSVGGSNYGYTFGSGTRLTVV.

V is TRBV28 and J is TRBJ2-7, with TRBD1 matching 9 bases. Germline CDR1 MDHEN, CDR2 SYDVKM. V dropped 5 bases and J dropped 6; count of bases not matched to a gene: 5. This CDR3 has 13 residues. The chain's CDR3 is CASSRMTGGEQYF. CDR3 DNA: TGTGCCAGCAGTAGAATGACAGGGGGCGAGCAGTACTTC. Complete variable domain (other parts from reference TRBV28 and TRBJ2-7): DVKVTQSSRYLVKRTGEKVFLECVQDMDHENMFWYRQDPGLGLRLIYFSYDVKMKEKGDIPEGYSVSREKKERFSLILESASTNQTSMYLCASSRMTGGEQYFGPGTRLTVT.

The chain is built from TRBV27 and TRBJ2-3; D call uncertain. The CDR3 spans 13 residues. Deletions cut 6 bases from V and 4 bases from J, with 11 bases between. CDR1 MNHEY and CDR2 SMNVEV come from the germline V gene (reference sequence). CDR3: CASSPGVPDTQYF. In nucleotides, the CDR3 is TGTGCCAGCAGCCCTGGGGTTCCAGATACGCAGTATTTT.

In this sample, this clone turned up a few times. The chain links TRBV19 to TRBJ1-2; tentative D call: TRBD1 (6 bases). This CDR3 is built from 14 residues. Per the germline V gene, CDR1 is LNHDA and CDR2 is SQIVND (reference sequence). Trimming took off 5 bases at V and 7 bases at J, with 17 bases between the two ends. The CDR3 bases are TGTGCCAGTAGTGAATACGGGGCGACAGGTGGCTACACCTTC. Protein: CASSEYGATGGYTF. The variable domain in full, completed from reference TRBV19 and TRBJ1-2, reads DGGITQSPKYLFRKEGQNVTLSCEQNLNHDAMYWYRQDPGQGLRLIYYSQIVNDFQKGDIAEGYSVSREKKESFPLTVTSAQKNPTAFYLCASSEYGATGGYTFGSGTRLTVV.

The chain recombines TRBV29-1 with TRBJ2-7, with D unresolved. CDR3 length equals 13 residues. Trimming took off 2 bases at V and 2 bases at J, with 10 bases between the two ends. Germline CDR1 and CDR2: SQVTM and ANQGSEA. In DNA, the CDR3 is TGCAGCGTTGAACTGGTAGATACCTACGAGCAGTACTTC. Amino acid sequence: CSVELVDTYEQYF.

This clone was recorded only once. The genes are TRBV6-1 and TRBJ2-1; TRBD1 is a possible D gene (7 bases). This CDR3 spans 15 amino acids. The germline CDR1 and CDR2 sequences are MNHNS and SASEGT. V was clipped by 6 bases and J by 7 bases, with 19 bases between them. The CDR3 region has the DNA TGTGCCAGCAGCGCGGGACAGACGCCTCGGAATGAGCAGTTCTTC. Translated: CASSAGQTPRNEQFF.

The chain is built from TRBV27 and TRBJ2-3, with TRBD2 matching over 8 bases. The CDR3 runs to 15 residues. CDR1 and CDR2 (germline): MNHEY, SMNVEV (reference sequence). V was pared by 4 bases and J by 1 base, with 4 bases of the junction left unmatched. CDR3 DNA: TGTGCCAGCAGTTGGGGAGCGGGAGGCACAGATACGCAGTATTTT. It translates to CASSWGAGGTDTQYF.

The chain uses TRBV4-3 and TRBJ2-1; TRBD2 agrees at 11 bases. This CDR3 has 17 residues. CDR1 and CDR2 from the germline V gene are LGHNA and YSLEER. V trimming: 0 bases; J trimming: 3 bases; junction bases outside the gene matches: 4. CDR3 nucleotides: TGCGCCAGCAGCCAAGATAGACTAGCGGGATTCTACAATGAGCAGTTCTTC. Residues: CASSQDRLAGFYNEQFF.

This chain joins TRBV7-9 and TRBJ2-7; 9 bases line up with TRBD2. V was pared by 3 bases and J by 5 bases, with 5 bases of the junction left unmatched. This CDR3 region has 14 residues. Per germline, CDR1 SEHNR and CDR2 FQNEAQ (reference sequence). The CDR3 coding sequence is TGTGCCAGCAGCTTGCCCGGGACTAGCCACGAGCAGTACTTC. Translated: CASSLPGTSHEQYF.

This sequence joins TRBV15 and TRBJ2-3; D gene ambiguous. The CDR3 covers 16 residues. Germline V gives CDR1 LNHNV, CDR2 YYDKDF (reference sequence). V was trimmed by 6 bases and J by 1 base, leaving 17 bases between them. CDR3 DNA: TGTGCCACCAGTACCGGGCCGAAAAGCGGCACAGATACGCAGTATTTT. It encodes CATSTGPKSGTDTQYF.

The chain uses TRBV6-5 and TRBJ2-1, with D unresolved. CDR1 is MNHEY and CDR2 is SVGAGI in the germline V gene. V was shortened by 10 bases and J by 0 bases, with 10 bases between the two germline ends. The length of the CDR3 is 13 residues. In DNA form, the CDR3 reads TGTGCCACCCAGCCTAGCTCCTACAATGAGCAGTTCTTC. Translated: CATQPSSYNEQFF.

CDR3 DNA: TGTGCCAGCAGTCGTCTCGGGACAGCGGGGGCCTACGAGCAGTACTTC. This sequence encodes CASSRLGTAGAYEQYF. This chain joins TRBV27 and TRBJ2-7; the D gene is possibly TRBD2 (8 bases). Germline CDR1 is MNHEY and CDR2 is SMNVEV (reference sequence). The CDR3 totals 16 residues. The ends were cut back, 5 bases at V and 2 bases at J, with 19 bases in the middle.

The chain uses TRBV29-1 and TRBJ2-3, with D possibly called TRBD1 or TRBD2 (5 bases each). The CDR3 runs 14 residues. V lost 7 bases and J lost 1, with 15 bases in between. CDR1 and CDR2 (germline): SQVTM, ANQGSEA. The CDR3 here is CSGTWDGRTDTQYF. The CDR3 nucleotides read TGCAGCGGGACTTGGGACGGCCGCACAGATACGCAGTATTTT.

This rearrangement joins TRBV10-3 to TRBJ2-3; D perhaps matches TRBD1 (6 bases). CDR3 length equals 14 residues. V was trimmed by 4 bases and J by 4 bases, leaving 12 bases between them. The V gene's germline CDR1 is ENHRY and CDR2 SYGVKD. The CDR3 sequence is CAISVAGVADTQYF. The DNA for the CDR3 is TGTGCCATCAGTGTCGCAGGGGTTGCAGATACGCAGTATTTT.

A word on this clone: The same CDR3 arises from other DNA sequences in this sample as well. This sequence joins TRBV11-2 and TRBJ2-7; D unclear. The CDR3 is made up of 15 amino acids. V was shortened by 0 bases and J by 3 bases, with 12 bases between the two germline ends. Per germline, CDR1 SGHAT and CDR2 FQNNGV. Here the CDR3 reads CASSLDLGRIYEQYF. The CDR3 DNA sequence: TGTGCCAGCAGCTTAGATCTTGGACGGATCTACGAGCAGTACTTC.

This chain joins TRBV9 and TRBJ2-3; the match to TRBD2 covers 7 bases. J gave up 3 bases and V 4 bases, and 14 bases lay outside the gene matches. The CDR3 contains 17 residues. Germline values: CDR1 SGDLS, CDR2 YYNGEE. The CDR3 DNA sequence: TGTGCCAGCAGCTCAGGTGGGGGAGGGACCGGTACAGATACGCAGTATTTT. Its protein product is CASSSGGGGTGTDTQYF.